This T cell receptor beta chain was sequenced for a study of T cells expressing NK-cell markers. Regarding this clonotype: Its antigen is undetermined.

The CDR3 covers 15 residues. Germline CDR1 is ENHRY and CDR2 is SYGVKD. Points from the study as a whole: Each of roughly six donors carried dominant NKG2C+ clonotypes accounting for about 1.0-7.5% of CD8+ T cells. Leadership of the CD3+CD56-NKG2C+ fraction also belonged to these clonotypes in a handful of donors.

TCRdb reprocessed the 5' RACE reads and reports one entry per CDR3 protein, with no DNA. The table lists about 160,000 distinct CDR3 sequences, with 20% in the top ten. This sequence joins TRBV10-3 and TRBJ2-1. The material sequenced was blood T cells: a sorted CD56 or NKG2C T cell subset, CD4+ or CD8+ T cells, or bulk PBMC T cells (not recorded which). This sequence was found in a man aged 18 to 69 in good health. The CDR3 sequence is CAISESPNFYNEQFF.